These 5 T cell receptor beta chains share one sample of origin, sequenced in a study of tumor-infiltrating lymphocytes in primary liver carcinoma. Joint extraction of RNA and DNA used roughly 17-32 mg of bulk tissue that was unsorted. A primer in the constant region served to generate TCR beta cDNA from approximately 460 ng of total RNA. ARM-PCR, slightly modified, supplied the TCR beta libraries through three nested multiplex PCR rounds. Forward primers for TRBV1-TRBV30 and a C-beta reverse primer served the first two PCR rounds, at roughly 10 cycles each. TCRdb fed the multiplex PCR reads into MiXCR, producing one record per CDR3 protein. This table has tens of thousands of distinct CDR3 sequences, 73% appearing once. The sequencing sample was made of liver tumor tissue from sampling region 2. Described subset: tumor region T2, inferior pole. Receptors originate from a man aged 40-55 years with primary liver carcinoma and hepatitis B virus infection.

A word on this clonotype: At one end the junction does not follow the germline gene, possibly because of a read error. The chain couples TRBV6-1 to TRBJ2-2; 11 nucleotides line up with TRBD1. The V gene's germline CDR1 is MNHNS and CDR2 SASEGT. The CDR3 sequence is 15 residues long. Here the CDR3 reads CTIRTGGGGAGELFF. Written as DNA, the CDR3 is TGTACCATCAGGACAGGGGGCGGAGGAGCCGGGGAACTGTTTTTT.

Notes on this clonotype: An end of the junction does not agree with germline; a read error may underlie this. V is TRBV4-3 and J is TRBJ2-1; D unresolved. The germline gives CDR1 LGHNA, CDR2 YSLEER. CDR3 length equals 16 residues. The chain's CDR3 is CVSSQDPYSEYNKHFF. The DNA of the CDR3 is TGCGTCAGCAGCCAAGATCCCTACTCAGAATACAATAAGCACTTCTTC.

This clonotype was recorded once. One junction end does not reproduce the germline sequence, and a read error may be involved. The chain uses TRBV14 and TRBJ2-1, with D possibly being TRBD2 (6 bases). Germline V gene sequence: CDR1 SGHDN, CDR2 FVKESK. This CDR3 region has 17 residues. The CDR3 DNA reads TGTGCCAACAGCCAAGATCTCCGGACTAACGGGAGAAATGGGCAGTTCTTC. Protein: CANSQDLRTNGRNGQFF.

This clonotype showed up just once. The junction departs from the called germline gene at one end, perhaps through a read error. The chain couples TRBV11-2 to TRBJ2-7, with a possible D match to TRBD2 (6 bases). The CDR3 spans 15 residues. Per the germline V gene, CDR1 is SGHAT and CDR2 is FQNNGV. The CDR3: CASSLDAGPPYKQYF. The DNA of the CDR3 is TGCGCCAGCAGCTTAGACGCGGGACCCCCCTACAAGCAGTACTTC.

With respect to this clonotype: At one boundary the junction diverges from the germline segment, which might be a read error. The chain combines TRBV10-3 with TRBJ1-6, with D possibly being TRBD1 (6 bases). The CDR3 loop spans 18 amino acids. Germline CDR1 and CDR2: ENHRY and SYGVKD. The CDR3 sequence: CTISGASGGAPNNSPLHF. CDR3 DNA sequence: TGTACCATCAGTGGGGCGAGCGGGGGCGCGCCTAATAATTCACCCCTCCACTTT.